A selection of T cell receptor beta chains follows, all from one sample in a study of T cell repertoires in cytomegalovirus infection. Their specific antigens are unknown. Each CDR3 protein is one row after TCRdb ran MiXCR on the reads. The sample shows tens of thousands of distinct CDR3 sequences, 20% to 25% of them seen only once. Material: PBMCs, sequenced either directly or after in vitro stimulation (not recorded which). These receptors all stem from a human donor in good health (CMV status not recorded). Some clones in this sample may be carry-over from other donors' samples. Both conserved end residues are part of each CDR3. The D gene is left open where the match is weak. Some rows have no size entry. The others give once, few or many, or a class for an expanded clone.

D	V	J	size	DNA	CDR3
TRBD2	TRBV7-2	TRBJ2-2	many	TGTGCCAGCAGCCCCCGACTAGCGTCGGCCGGGGAGCTGTTTTTT	CASSPRLASAGELFF
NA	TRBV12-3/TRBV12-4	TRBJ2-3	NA	TGTGCCAGCACTCCCCCCGGGCCCTGGATGGATACGCAGTATTTT	CASTPPGPWMDTQYF
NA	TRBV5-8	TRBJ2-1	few	TGTGCCAGCAGCTCTACCGGACGCTGGGGGTCCTACAATGAGCAGTTCTTC	CASSSTGRWGSYNEQFF
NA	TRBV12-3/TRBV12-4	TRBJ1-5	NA	TGTGCCAGCAGTTTTGGAGGGGTCGGCCAGCCCCAGCATTTT	CASSFGGVGQPQHF
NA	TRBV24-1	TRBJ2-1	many	TGTGCCACCAGTGATGTCACCAGCTCCTACAATGAGCAGTTCTTC	CATSDVTSSYNEQFF
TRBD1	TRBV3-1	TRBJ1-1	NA	TGTGCCAGCAGCCAAGCGGCCGGACAGGGGGGCACTGAAGCTTTCTTT	CASSQAAGQGGTEAFF
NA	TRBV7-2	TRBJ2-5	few	TGTGCCAGCAGCCCTAGAGGGGGGAGTTGGGAGACCCAGTACTTC	CASSPRGGSWETQYF
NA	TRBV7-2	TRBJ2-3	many	TGTGCCAGCAGCTTATCTCTACAGGGCACAGATACGCAGTATTTT	CASSLSLQGTDTQYF
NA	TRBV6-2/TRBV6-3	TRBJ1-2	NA	TGTGCCAGCAGCAGGGATATGCCGGGAGGCTACACCTTC	CASSRDMPGGYTF
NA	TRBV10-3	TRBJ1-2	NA	TGTGCCATCAGAGACCAGACAGATGGCTACACCTTC	CAIRDQTDGYTF